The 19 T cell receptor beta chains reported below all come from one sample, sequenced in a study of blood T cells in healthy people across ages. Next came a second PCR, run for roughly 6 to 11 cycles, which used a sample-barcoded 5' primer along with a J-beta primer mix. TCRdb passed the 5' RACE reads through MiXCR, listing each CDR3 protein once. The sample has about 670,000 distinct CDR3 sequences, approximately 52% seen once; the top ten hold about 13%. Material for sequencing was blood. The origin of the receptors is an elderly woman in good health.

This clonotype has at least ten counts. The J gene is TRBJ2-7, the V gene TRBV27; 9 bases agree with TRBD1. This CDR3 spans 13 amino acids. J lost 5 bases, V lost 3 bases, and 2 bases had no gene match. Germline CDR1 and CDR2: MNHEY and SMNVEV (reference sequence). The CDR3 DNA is TGTGCCAGCAGTTTCGACAGGGGGGACGAGCAGTACTTC. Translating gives CASSFDRGDEQYF.

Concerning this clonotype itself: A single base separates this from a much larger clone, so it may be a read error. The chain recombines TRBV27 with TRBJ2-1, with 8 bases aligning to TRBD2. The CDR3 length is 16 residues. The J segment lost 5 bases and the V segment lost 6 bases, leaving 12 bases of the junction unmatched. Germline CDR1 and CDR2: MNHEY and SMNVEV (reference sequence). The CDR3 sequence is CASSPGGAPLHNEQFF. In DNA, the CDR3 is TGTGCCAGCAGCCCCGGGGGGGCCCCCTTGCACAATGAGCAGTTCTTC.

CDR3 bases: TGTGCCAGCAGCTATACCTTGGAGGGGAACACTGAAGCTTTCTTT. It specifies CASSYTLEGNTEAFF. This chain uses TRBV6-6 with TRBJ1-1; D unclear. Between the trimmed V and J ends, which lost 6 bases and 1 base, there was a span of 15 bases. The CDR3 runs to 15 residues. The germline V gene encodes CDR1 MNHNY and CDR2 SVGAGI (reference sequence).

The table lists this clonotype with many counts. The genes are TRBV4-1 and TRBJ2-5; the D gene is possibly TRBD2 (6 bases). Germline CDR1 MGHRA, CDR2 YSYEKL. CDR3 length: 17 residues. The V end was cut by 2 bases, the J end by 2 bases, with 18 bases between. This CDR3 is CASSQIGKGGTQETQYF. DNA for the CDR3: TGCGCCAGCAGCCAAATTGGTAAGGGAGGAACGCAAGAGACCCAGTACTTC.

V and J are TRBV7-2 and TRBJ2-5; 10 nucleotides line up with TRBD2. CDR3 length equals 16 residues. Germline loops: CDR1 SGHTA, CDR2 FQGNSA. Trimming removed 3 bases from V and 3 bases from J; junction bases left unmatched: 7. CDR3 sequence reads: CASSFSPSGGEETQYF. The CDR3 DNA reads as TGTGCCAGCAGCTTTTCGCCCAGCGGGGGGGAAGAGACCCAGTACTTC.

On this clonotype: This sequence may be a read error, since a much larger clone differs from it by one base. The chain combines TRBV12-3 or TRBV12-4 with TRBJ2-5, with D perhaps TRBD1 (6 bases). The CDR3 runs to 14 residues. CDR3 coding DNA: TGTGCCAGCACCCAAGCAGGGGCACAAGAGACCCGGTACTTC. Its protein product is CASTQAGAQETRYF.

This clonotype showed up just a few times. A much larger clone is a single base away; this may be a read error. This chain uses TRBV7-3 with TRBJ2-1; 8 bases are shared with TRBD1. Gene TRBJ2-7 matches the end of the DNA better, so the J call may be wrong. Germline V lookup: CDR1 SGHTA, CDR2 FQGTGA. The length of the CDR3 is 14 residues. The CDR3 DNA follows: TGTGCCAGCAGCTCAGGGGGCTCCTACAATGAGCAGTACTTC. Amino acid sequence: CASSSGGSYNEQYF.

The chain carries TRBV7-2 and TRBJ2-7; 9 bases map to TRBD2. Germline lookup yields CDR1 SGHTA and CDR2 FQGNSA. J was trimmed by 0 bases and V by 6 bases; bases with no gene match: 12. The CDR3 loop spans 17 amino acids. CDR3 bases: TGTGCCAGCAGTCCGGGGGGGACTAGCAGGAGCTCCTACGAGCAGTACTTC. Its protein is CASSPGGTSRSSYEQYF.

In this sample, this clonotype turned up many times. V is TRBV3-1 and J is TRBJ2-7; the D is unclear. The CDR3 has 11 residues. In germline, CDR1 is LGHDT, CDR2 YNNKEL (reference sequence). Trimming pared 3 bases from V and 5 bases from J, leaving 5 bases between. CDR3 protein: CASSQVHEQYF. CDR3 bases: TGTGCCAGCAGCCAGGTTCACGAGCAGTACTTC.

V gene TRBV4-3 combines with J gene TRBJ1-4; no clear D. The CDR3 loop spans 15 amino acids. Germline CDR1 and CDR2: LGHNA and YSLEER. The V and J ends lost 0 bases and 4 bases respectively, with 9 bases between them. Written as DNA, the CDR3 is TGCGCCAGCAGCCAAGATTGGGCCCGTAATGAAAAACTGTTTTTT. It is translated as CASSQDWARNEKLFF.

CDR3 residues: CASSRSFSTGELFF. DNA of the CDR3: TGCGCCAGCAGTAGGTCCTTCTCCACCGGGGAGCTGTTTTTT. This chain links TRBV4-1 with TRBJ2-2; D gene ambiguous. Germline V gene lookup returns CDR1 MGHRA and CDR2 YSYEKL. The CDR3 is made up of 14 amino acids. Trimming left V 6 bases short and J 4 bases short, with 12 bases between.

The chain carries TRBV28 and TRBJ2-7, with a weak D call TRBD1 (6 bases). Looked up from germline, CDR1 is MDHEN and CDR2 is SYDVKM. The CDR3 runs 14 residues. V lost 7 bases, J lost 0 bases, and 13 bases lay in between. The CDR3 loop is CASTSSGDSYEQYF. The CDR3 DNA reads TGTGCCAGCACCTCATCAGGGGACTCCTACGAGCAGTACTTC.

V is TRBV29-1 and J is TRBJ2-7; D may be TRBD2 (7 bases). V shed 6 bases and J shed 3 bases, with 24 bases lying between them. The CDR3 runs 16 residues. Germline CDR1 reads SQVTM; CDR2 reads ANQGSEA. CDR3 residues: CSVNLPGGAWGYEQYF. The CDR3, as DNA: TGCAGCGTAAACCTCCCGGGGGGCGCGTGGGGCTACGAGCAGTACTTC.

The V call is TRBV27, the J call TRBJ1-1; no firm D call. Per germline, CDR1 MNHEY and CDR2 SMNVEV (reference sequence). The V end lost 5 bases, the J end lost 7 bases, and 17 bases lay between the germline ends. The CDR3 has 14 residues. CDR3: CASSLGPTGVEAFF. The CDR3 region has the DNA TGTGCCAGCAGTCTCGGGCCTACCGGGGTTGAAGCTTTCTTT.

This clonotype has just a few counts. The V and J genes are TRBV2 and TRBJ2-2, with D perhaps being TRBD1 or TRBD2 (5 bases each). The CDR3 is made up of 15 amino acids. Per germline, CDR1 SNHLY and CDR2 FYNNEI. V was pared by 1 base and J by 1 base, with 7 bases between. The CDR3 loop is CASSEGGKNTGELFF. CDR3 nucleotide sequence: TGTGCCAGCAGTGAAGGGGGGAAGAACACCGGGGAGCTGTTTTTT. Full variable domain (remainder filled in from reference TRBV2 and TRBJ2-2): EPEVTQTPSHQVTQMGQEVILRCVPISNHLYFYWYRQILGQKVEFLVSFYNNEISEKSEIFDDQFSVERPDGSNFTLKIRSTKLEDSAMYFCASSEGGKNTGELFFGEGSRLTVL.

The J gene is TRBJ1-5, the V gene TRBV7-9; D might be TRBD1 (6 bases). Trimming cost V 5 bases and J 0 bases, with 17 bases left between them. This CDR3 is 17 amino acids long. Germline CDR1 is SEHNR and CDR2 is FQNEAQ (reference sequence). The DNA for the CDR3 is TGTGCCAGCAGCCGGTCGGGGGGGCAGAATAGCAATCAGCCCCAGCATTTT. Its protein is CASSRSGGQNSNQPQHF.

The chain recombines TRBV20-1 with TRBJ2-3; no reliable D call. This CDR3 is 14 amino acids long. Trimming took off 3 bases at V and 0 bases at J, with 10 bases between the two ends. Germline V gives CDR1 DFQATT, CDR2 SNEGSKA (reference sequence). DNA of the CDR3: TGCAGTGCTAGCTCTCTTAGTAGCACAGATACGCAGTATTTT. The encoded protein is CSASSLSSTDTQYF.

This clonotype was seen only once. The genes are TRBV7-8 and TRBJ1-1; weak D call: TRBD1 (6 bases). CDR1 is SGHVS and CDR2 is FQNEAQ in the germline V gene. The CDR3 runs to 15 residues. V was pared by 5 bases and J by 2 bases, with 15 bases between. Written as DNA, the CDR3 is TGTGCCAGCAGCCTTGATTTCAGGGGTAACACTGAAGCTTTCTTT. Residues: CASSLDFRGNTEAFF.

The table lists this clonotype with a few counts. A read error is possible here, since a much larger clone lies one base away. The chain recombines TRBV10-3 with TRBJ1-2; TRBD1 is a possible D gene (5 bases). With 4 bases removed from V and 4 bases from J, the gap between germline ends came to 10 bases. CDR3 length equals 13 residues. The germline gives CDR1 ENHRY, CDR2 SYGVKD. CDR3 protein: CAISAGATYGYTF. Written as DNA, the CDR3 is TGTGCCATCAGTGCTGGGGCGACCTATGGCTACACCTTC.